This T cell receptor (beta chain) was recorded in a study of memory CD4+ T cells and cytomegalovirus serostatus. Produced via immunoSEQ multiplex PCR; TCRdb's table is partial and in-frame only. The profile covers some 54,000 clones, with approximately 80% appearing a single time and roughly 1.4% taken by the ten largest. Single viable CD3+CD4+CD8-CD45RO+ cells were sorted as the memory CD4+ T cells. Serostatus was set by detecting CMV pp150, pp28, p38, p52 IgG. Overall study findings and caveats: About 40% of the roughly 160 known CMV-associated TCRbeta sequences appeared in CD4+ memory.

Concerning this clone itself: Its target is unknown.

The sample consisted of memory CD4+ T cells from blood. This receptor was identified in an adult in good health and CMV-seropositive.

CDR3 DNA: TGTGCCAGCAGTCTTGGGACTAGCCACAATGAGCAGTTCTTC. This codes for CASSLGTSHNEQFF. This chain uses TRBV6-1 with TRBJ2-1, with 9 bases identical to TRBD2. CDR3 length: 14 amino acids. The junction had 4 bases not matched to a gene; V was cut back by 5 bases and J by 5 bases. Germline CDR1 and CDR2: MNHNS and SASEGT.